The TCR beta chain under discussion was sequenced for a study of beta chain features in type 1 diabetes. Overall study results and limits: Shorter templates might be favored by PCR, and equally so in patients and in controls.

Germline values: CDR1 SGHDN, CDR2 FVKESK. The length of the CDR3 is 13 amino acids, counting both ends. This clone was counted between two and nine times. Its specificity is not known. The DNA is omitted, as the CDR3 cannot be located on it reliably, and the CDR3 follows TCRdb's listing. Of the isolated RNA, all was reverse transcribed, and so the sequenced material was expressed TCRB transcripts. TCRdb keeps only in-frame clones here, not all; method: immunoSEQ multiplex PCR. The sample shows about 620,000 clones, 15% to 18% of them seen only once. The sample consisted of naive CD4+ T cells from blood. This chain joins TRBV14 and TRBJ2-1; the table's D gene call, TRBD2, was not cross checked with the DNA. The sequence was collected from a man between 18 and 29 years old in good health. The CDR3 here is CASSSSYRGEQFF.